The 21 T cell receptor beta chains presented below share a single source sample, sequenced in a study of CD8 T cells in ankylosing spondylitis. TCRdb reprocessed the 5' RACE reads with MiXCR, giving one entry per CDR3 protein. The sample carries about 33,000 distinct CDR3 sequences, under 15% recorded once. Sequenced: synovial fluid, either unsorted or a sorted T cell fraction (not recorded which). The receptors originated from a male donor with ankylosing spondylitis.

This clonotype has a handful of counts. The gene calls are TRBV12-3 or TRBV12-4 and TRBJ1-5; D not certain. V was trimmed by 3 bases and J by 0 bases, leaving 6 bases between them. This CDR3 comprises 14 residues. The CDR3: CASSFSYSNQPQHF. The CDR3 nucleotides read TGTGCCAGCAGTTTCAGCTATAGCAATCAGCCCCAGCATTTT.

The chain has TRBV16 and TRBJ2-5; D might be TRBD1 (6 bases). The length of the CDR3 is 15 residues. Trimming removed 1 base at V and 5 bases at J, with 14 bases between. Germline-derived CDR1 and CDR2 are KGHSY and FQNENV. The CDR3 DNA reads as TGTGCCAGCAGCCAATTTGGGGGCGAAAGGGAGACCCAGTACTTC. It is translated as CASSQFGGERETQYF. Complete variable domain (other parts from reference TRBV16 and TRBJ2-5): GEEVAQTPKHLVRGEGQKAKLYCAPIKGHSYVFWYQQVLKNEFKFLISFQNENVFDETGMPKERFSAKCLPNSPCSLEIQATKLEDSAVYFCASSQFGGERETQYFGPGTRLLVL.

Many counts were recorded for this clonotype. The chain employs TRBV12-3 or TRBV12-4 and TRBJ1-1; perhaps TRBD1 as D (5 bases). The CDR3 totals 14 residues. Trimming shortened V by 5 bases and J by 6 bases, and 16 bases separated the two germline ends. Here the CDR3 DNA reads TGTGCCAGCAGTCTCAGACAGTTGTCGTCTGAAGCTTTCTTT. As protein: CASSLRQLSSEAFF.

For this clonotype: This may come from a read error, since a much larger clone is one base off. The chain employs TRBV9 and TRBJ2-1; a weak D match, TRBD2 (7 bases). Between the trimmed V and J ends, which lost 7 bases and 12 bases, there was a span of 17 bases. This CDR3 is built from 12 residues. Germline CDR1 reads SGDLS; CDR2 reads YYNGEE. CDR3 DNA: TGTGCCAGCGGGGGGGCATTCTATGGGCAGTTCTTC. It is translated as CASGGAFYGQFF.

This clonotype was detected many times. This chain joins TRBV24-1 and TRBJ2-5, with D hard to call. Between the trimmed V and J ends, which lost 4 bases and 5 bases, there was a span of 10 bases. The CDR3 contains 13 residues. Germline assignment: CDR1 KGHDR and CDR2 SFDVKD. CDR3 amino acids: CATSDRPGETQYF. As DNA, the CDR3 is TGTGCCACCAGTGACAGACCTGGGGAGACCCAGTACTTC.

This clonotype was observed at least ten times. The chain has TRBV7-9 and TRBJ1-3; D may be TRBD1 (6 bases). Germline V gene sequence: CDR1 SEHNR, CDR2 FQNEAQ (reference sequence). CDR3 length: 15 amino acids. V dropped 1 base and J dropped 2 bases, with 9 bases sitting between them. CDR3 amino acids: CASSLDSGAGNTIYF. The DNA of the CDR3 is TGTGCCAGCAGCTTAGACTCAGGGGCTGGAAACACCATATATTTT.

This clonotype showed up many times. The J gene is TRBJ2-1, the V gene TRBV15; D may be TRBD1 (5 bases). The germline gives CDR1 LNHNV, CDR2 YYDKDF (reference sequence). The V end was cut by 8 bases, the J end by 9 bases, with 23 bases between. The CDR3 sequence is 15 residues long. CDR3 nucleotides: TGTGCCACCTCGACCCTTTTGCGGATAGGGGTTGAGCAGTTCTTC. This encodes CATSTLLRIGVEQFF.

V is TRBV5-1 and J is TRBJ2-3; D not certain. This CDR3 has 15 residues. V lost 5 bases and J 3 bases, leaving 16 bases between the germline ends. CDR1 SGHRS and CDR2 YFSETQ come from the germline V gene. CDR3: CASSPGFGLTDTQYF. As DNA, the CDR3 is TGCGCCAGCAGTCCCGGTTTTGGGTTAACAGATACGCAGTATTTT.

The J gene is TRBJ1-5, the V gene TRBV20-1; no clear D. The CDR3 has 12 amino acids. Germline CDR1 and CDR2: DFQATT and SNEGSKA (reference sequence). V lost 6 bases, J lost 1 base, and 7 bases lay in between. DNA of the CDR3: TGCAGTGCCGTCGAAAGCAATCAGCCCCAGCATTTT. Translation: CSAVESNQPQHF.

The J gene is TRBJ2-7, the V gene TRBV7-8; D call uncertain. This CDR3 comprises 12 residues. V was clipped by 1 base and J by 4 bases, with 5 bases between them. The germline V gene has CDR1 SGHVS and CDR2 FQNEAQ. The CDR3 sequence is CASSLGWYEQYF. CDR3 DNA: TGTGCCAGCAGCTTAGGTTGGTACGAGCAGTACTTC.

This clonotype was seen repeatedly, ten times or more. The J gene is TRBJ1-1, the V gene TRBV27, with D maybe TRBD1 (6 bases). CDR3 length: 17 amino acids. Trimming took 0 bases from V and 0 from J, leaving 14 bases between them. Germline V gene sequence: CDR1 MNHEY, CDR2 SMNVEV (reference sequence). CDR3 in amino acids: CASSLSIGDTLNTEAFF. Here the CDR3 DNA reads TGTGCCAGCAGTTTATCAATAGGGGACACCCTGAACACTGAAGCTTTCTTT.

The chain is built from TRBV12-3 or TRBV12-4 and TRBJ1-1; the D is unclear. The CDR3 is 14 residues long. Trimming pared 7 bases from V and 2 bases from J, leaving 14 bases between. The CDR3 loop is CASNLIRRNTEAFF. The CDR3 nucleotides are TGTGCCAGCAACCTAATACGACGAAACACTGAAGCTTTCTTT.

This clonotype has only a few counts. V and J are TRBV12-3 or TRBV12-4 and TRBJ1-2, with D hard to call. Trimming took off 4 bases at V and 6 bases at J, with 6 bases between the two ends. The length of the CDR3 is 11 residues. In nucleotides, the CDR3 is TGTGCCAGCAGTTACGCCAATGGCTACACCTTC. It specifies CASSYANGYTF.

This clonotype was found a few times. The gene calls are TRBV5-6 and TRBJ1-1, with D tentatively TRBD1 (6 bases). This CDR3 region has 11 residues. Germline CDR1 SGHDT, CDR2 YYEEEE. The V gene lost 0 bases and the J gene lost 9 bases, with 6 bases spanning the gap. CDR3 region: CASSLGDKAFF. The CDR3 DNA sequence: TGTGCCAGCAGCTTGGGGGACAAAGCTTTCTTT.

The J gene is TRBJ2-1, the V gene TRBV19, with 9 bases fitting TRBD2. The CDR3 spans 15 residues. Germline V lookup: CDR1 LNHDA, CDR2 SQIVND (reference sequence). The V and J ends lost 3 bases and 4 bases, in that order; junction bases with no gene match: 4. The CDR3 loop reads CASSIDTSGYNEQFF. CDR3 DNA: TGTGCCAGTAGTATTGATACTAGCGGGTACAATGAGCAGTTCTTC.

This clonotype is deemed medium-sized. V and J are TRBV19 and TRBJ1-1; D may be TRBD1 (6 bases). V was shortened by 5 bases and J by 0 bases, with 13 bases between the two germline ends. CDR3 length: 15 residues. CDR1 is LNHDA, CDR2 SQIVND, per germline (reference sequence). The CDR3 nucleotides are TGTGCCAGTAGTGAAGGGGGTTACATGAACACTGAAGCTTTCTTT. Residues: CASSEGGYMNTEAFF. Full variable domain (missing parts from reference TRBV19 and TRBJ1-1): DGGITQSPKYLFRKEGQNVTLSCEQNLNHDAMYWYRQDPGQGLRLIYYSQIVNDFQKGDIAEGYSVSREKKESFPLTVTSAQKNPTAFYLCASSEGGYMNTEAFFGQGTRLTVV.

This clonotype was picked up a small number of times. The chain is built from TRBV5-1 and TRBJ1-1; D is undetermined. The CDR3 runs 12 residues. Germline V gene sequence: CDR1 SGHRS, CDR2 YFSETQ. Trimming left V 3 bases short and J 8 bases short, with 11 bases between. CDR3 in DNA: TGCGCCAGCAGCTCGACAACGGCAGAAGCTTTCTTT. This translates into CASSSTTAEAFF.

This clonotype was seen repeatedly, ten times or more. The V call is TRBV6-2 or TRBV6-3, the J call TRBJ1-5; D is unresolved. Per the germline V gene, CDR1 is MNHEY and CDR2 is SVGEGT. The CDR3 length is 14 residues. V gave up 2 bases and J gave up 7 bases, with 12 bases separating them. The CDR3 DNA is TGTGCCAGCAGTTACCTGGCGGATAGGCAGCCCCAGCATTTT. Its translation: CASSYLADRQPQHF.

This clonotype was counted ten times or more. V usage is TRBV5-1 and J usage is TRBJ2-1; a weak D match, TRBD2 (7 bases). CDR1 and CDR2 from the germline V gene are SGHRS and YFSETQ. The V and J ends lost 4 bases and 7 bases respectively, with 12 bases between them. The CDR3 has 13 residues. The CDR3 here is CASSPGGVNEQFF. The CDR3 DNA sequence: TGCGCCAGCAGCCCGGGGGGCGTAAATGAGCAGTTCTTC.

This clonotype was found many times. This CDR3 reads CASSLWTKEAEAFF. The CDR3, as DNA: TGTGCCAGCAGTTTATGGACAAAAGAGGCTGAAGCTTTCTTT. V usage is TRBV28 and J usage is TRBJ1-1; D gene uncertain. The V gene's germline CDR1 is MDHEN and CDR2 SYDVKM. CDR3 length: 14 amino acids. V gave up 0 bases and J gave up 6 bases, with 11 bases separating them.

This clonotype came up many times. The chain couples TRBV27 to TRBJ2-7, with TRBD1 matching over 8 bases. Trimming removed 6 bases from V and 4 bases from J; junction bases left unmatched: 17. This CDR3 has 17 residues. Germline assignment: CDR1 MNHEY and CDR2 SMNVEV (reference sequence). The CDR3 reads CASRRALVDRGLYEQYF. The CDR3 nucleotides read TGTGCCAGCAGAAGAGCTCTAGTAGACAGGGGTCTATACGAGCAGTACTTC.